This T cell receptor beta chain was identified during a study of T cell repertoires in cytomegalovirus infection. Study in general: The authors relied on CMV epitopes, both recently identified HLA-C-restricted and well-studied HLA-B-restricted. Indications of both CMV infection and matching HLA type were provided by public TCR beta signatures.

This clonotype has at least ten counts. The antigen remains undetermined. CDR1 is SGHVS and CDR2 is FNYEAQ in the germline V gene. V was pared by 5 bases and J by 1 base, with 15 bases of the junction left unmatched. The CDR3 runs 19 residues. Study conclusions and caveats: Predominance within the ex vivo response was attributable to HLA-C-restricted CMV-specific TCR beta clonotypes. Adding up the frequency of public TCR beta families identified people who carried CMV plus the relevant HLA.

One entry per CDR3 protein results from TCRdb running MiXCR on the reads. The sample contains approximately 1,000,000 distinct CDR3 sequences, 30% to 40% of which appear only once. The sequence was collected from a human donor in good health (CMV status not recorded). Some clones in this sample may be carry-over from other donors' samples. Sequencing was performed on cultured CD8+ T cells from PBMCs, taken from culture after CMV antigen stimulation. The chain carries TRBV7-6 and TRBJ2-2, with TRBD2 matching over 8 bases. CDR3 sequence: CASSHLRSGGPGNTGELFF. The CDR3 DNA sequence: TGTGCCAGCAGCCATCTTCGGAGCGGGGGCCCCGGGAACACCGGGGAGCTGTTTTTT.